This note documents a single T cell receptor beta chain sequence. PCR was performed using 60 Vbeta and 13 Jbeta primers. Clones were sequenced by immunoSEQ multiplex PCR, and TCRdb holds only the in-frame ones, with some missing. The data show approximately 79,000 clones, 60% to 85% seen once. These data are taken from a study of cytomegalovirus exposure and HLA in healthy donors. The material sequenced was PBMCs. The receptor's source is a boy aged 10-17 years in good health and CMV-seronegative.

The CDR3 region has the DNA TGTGCCAGCAGCTTCCTGGGACAGACAAAGCAGTATTTT. Encoded protein: CASSFLGQTKQYF. V and J are TRBV7-2 and TRBJ2-3; 7 nucleotides match TRBD1. This CDR3 is built from 13 residues. Germline-derived CDR1 and CDR2 are SGHTA and FQGNSA. With V trimmed by 3 bases and J by 11 bases, 8 bases remained unmatched.